This TCR beta chain originates from a study of shared clonotypes between healthy human individuals (dated by TCRdb to 2020 to 2021). Turning to the overall study: Three men and a couple of women, aged 18 to 49 years, made up the cohort. For each donor, CD4 naive and CD4 memory were each given three plates, CD8 naive was given two plates, and CD8 memory was given one plate. Blood TCR repertoires of about 5 healthy adults were deeply sequenced to estimate repertoire size and the extent of clonotype sharing between individuals. Different laboratories and diverse techniques were used to prepare libraries and sequence TCR repertoires, to increase sequencing depth and limit assay-specific biases. Each donor's leukapheresis produced roughly between roughly 0.85 and 9.5 billion PBMCs. Overall study outcomes, separate from this receptor: Because the study included a small number of donors, the genetic and exposure-history diversity represented was limited. Based on pairwise subsampling, the degree of clonotype sharing among donors was expected to be affected by sequencing depth. Incomplete sequencing was indicated by rarefaction of sorted-subset datasets, despite the large sequencing depth. Clonotypes shared by all four sorted-subset donors showed higher generation probabilities than non-shared clonotypes. Naive subsets generally had larger estimated clonotype richness than memory subsets. Across a handful of donors, roughly 5.4% of naive CD4, over 3% of naive CD8, 2% to 2.5% of memory CD4, and approximately 0.4% of memory CD8 clonotypes were shared. Only blood was sampled, and tissue TCR repertoires likely differ from those in blood.

The donors were healthy, HIV-negative adults with no recently reported acute infections or vaccinations. Every donor was a Caucasian adult residing in Nashville, Tennessee, USA. CD4+ T cells were enriched by magnetic negative selection, after which naive cells were positively selected on CD45RA and the negative fraction was taken as the memory subset. After blood collection by leukapheresis, PBMCs were isolated using Ficoll-Histopaque density gradient centrifugation and then cryopreserved in the vapor phase of liquid nitrogen. Analytical flow cytometry was used to check the purity and quantity of every magnetically sorted T cell population. Genomic DNA was isolated from each sorted fraction and quantified by UV absorbance on a Nanodrop 2000c. The CDR3 runs 15 amino acids, cysteine and phenylalanine included. CDR3 DNA only is kept here, 45 bases in frame from base 1. The V end gives up 6 bases and the J end 1 base, leaving 6 bases in the junction not matched to a gene. Sequences MNHEY (CDR1) and SVGAGI (CDR2) are obtained from the germline V gene.

Using the deep immunoSEQ assay, multiplex PCR amplified TCR CDR3 regions from genomic DNA. For each cell subset, the extracted genomic DNA was distributed evenly across all wells of several immunoSEQ 96-well plates, and each plate served as one replicate. For sorted subsets, roughly 200 ng of genomic DNA, equivalent to some 30,000 T cell genomes, went into each replicate PCR. Purified libraries were measured with a Qubit 3.0 fluorometer, size-checked on a Bioanalyzer 2100, and measured again with the KAPA Library Quantification kit. Each immunoSEQ 96-well plate was sequenced on its own single-read 150-cycle Illumina NextSeq 550 flow cell. Per the authors' processing: The immunoSEQ output contained only junctional sequences without quality scores, so filtering could not match that applied to full-length reads. To assign V/J genes and CDR3, sequences were annotated using PyIR, a Python wrapper for IgBLAST v1.9, with IMGT germline references. Reads were removed for weak V/J assignments (E-value above 1e-6), missing CDR3, stop codons, out-of-frame junctions, or ambiguous translated residues. V3J clonotypes were defined as sequences sharing an identical inferred V gene, J gene, and CDR3 amino acid sequence. To compute the percentage overlap between repertoires, the number of shared unique clonotypes was divided by the size of the smaller repertoire. Three approaches were used to assess repertoire richness: RTK rarefaction, the Chao1 estimator, and Recon v2.1 estimates of unobserved clonotypes. Generation probabilities were computed with OLGA for all TCRbeta clonotypes obtained by the gDNA method from four donors. The immuneACCESS repertoire file appears here via TCRdb, limited to in-frame rearrangements. These files lack a portion of the clones; in checked studies, under half of the deficit traces to unresolved V genes, and the cause of the others is not known. From that table come the V and J calls and clone size; the DNA was used to work out D and trimming. Present in this sample are a few million clones, 85% to 95% of which were seen just once. The ten largest account for more than 0.12% of the sample.

Concerning this clone itself: Its antigen is still unknown. Per-nucleotide qualities are absent, and no much larger clonotype sits a single base away.

The sample comprised naive CD4+ T cells sorted from blood. The cell subset or site label for this specimen denotes: CD45RA+ positively selected. The chain is encoded by TRBV6-5 joined to TRBJ1-1; TRBD1 matches 9 bases in the middle. This receptor was taken from a man in his late teens or twenties in good health. The encoded CDR3 is CASSGQGLGNTEAFF. The nucleotide sequence is TGTGCCAGCAGCGGACAGGGGCTAGGGAACACTGAAGCTTTCTTT.